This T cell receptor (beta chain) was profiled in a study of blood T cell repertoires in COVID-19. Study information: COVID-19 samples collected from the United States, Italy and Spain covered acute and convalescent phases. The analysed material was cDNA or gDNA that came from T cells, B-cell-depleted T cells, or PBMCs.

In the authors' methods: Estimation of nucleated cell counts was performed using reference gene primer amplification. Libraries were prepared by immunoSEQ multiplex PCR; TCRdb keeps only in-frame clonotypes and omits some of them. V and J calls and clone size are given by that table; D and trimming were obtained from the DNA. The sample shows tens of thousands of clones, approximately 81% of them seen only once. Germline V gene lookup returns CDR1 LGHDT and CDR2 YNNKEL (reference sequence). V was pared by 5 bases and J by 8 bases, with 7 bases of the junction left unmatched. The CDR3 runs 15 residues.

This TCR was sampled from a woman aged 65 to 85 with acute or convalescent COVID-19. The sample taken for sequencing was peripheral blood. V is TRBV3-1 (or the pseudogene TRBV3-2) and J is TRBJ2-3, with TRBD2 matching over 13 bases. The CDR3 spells CASSLGLAGEGTQYF. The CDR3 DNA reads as TGTGCCAGCAGCTTAGGACTAGCGGGGGAGGGTACGCAGTATTTT.